This T cell receptor (beta chain) was identified in a study of cytomegalovirus exposure and HLA in healthy donors. Turning to the study itself: Later analysis reported that the roughly 120 validation repertoires shared the platform of the roughly 680 first-cohort repertoires.

Libraries were prepared by immunoSEQ multiplex PCR; TCRdb keeps only in-frame clonotypes and omits some of them. The table shows roughly 100,000 clones, with approximately 94% occurring only once. V was cut by 4 bases and J by 4 bases, with 13 bases left in between. This CDR3 has 14 residues. Germline lookup yields CDR1 LNHDA and CDR2 SQIVND (reference sequence). This sequence joins TRBV19 and TRBJ2-5, with D perhaps matching TRBD1 (6 bases). The sequenced material came from PBMCs. This TCR was sampled from a woman aged 18-30 years in good health and CMV-seronegative. CDR3 in DNA: TGTGCCAGTAGTAGAGGGGGTATGATAGAGACCCAGTACTTC. Protein sequence: CASSRGGMIETQYF.